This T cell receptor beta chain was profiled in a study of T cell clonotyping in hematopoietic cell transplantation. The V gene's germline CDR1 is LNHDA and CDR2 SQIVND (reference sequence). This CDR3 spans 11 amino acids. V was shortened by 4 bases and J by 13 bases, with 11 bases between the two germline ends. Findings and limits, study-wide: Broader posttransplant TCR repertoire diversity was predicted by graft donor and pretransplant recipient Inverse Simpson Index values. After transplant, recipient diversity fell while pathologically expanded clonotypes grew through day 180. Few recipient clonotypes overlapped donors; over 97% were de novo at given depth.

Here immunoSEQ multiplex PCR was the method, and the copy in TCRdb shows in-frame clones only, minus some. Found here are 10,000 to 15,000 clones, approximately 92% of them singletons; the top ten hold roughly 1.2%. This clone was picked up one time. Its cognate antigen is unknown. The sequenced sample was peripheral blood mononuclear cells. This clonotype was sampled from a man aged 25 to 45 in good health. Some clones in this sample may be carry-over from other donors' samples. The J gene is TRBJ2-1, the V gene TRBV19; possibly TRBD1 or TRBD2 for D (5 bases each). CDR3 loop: CASSTPGPQFF. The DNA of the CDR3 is TGTGCCAGTAGTACTCCGGGGCCCCAGTTCTTC.